Following are 21 T cell receptor beta chains from one sample sequenced in a study of T cells in Graves' hyperthyroidism and ophthalmopathy. Amplification of TCR beta CDR3 regions used RNA as the template. Researchers ran a first-round RT-PCR on the TCR CDR3 using the HTBI primer set. TCRdb ran MiXCR on the multiplex PCR reads and lists one entry per CDR3 protein. The sample has around 300,000 distinct CDR3 sequences, 12% to 15% seen once. The sample taken for sequencing was blood. Receptors originate from a woman in her thirties or forties with Graves' hyperthyroidism.

This clonotype came up many times. The genes are TRBV7-8 and TRBJ1-2; D might be TRBD1 (6 bases). Germline V gene sequence: CDR1 SGHVS, CDR2 FQNEAQ. The germline V and J ends were trimmed by 2 bases and 8 bases, with 12 bases remaining between them. There are 13 residues in the CDR3. The CDR3 coding sequence is TGTGCCAGCAGCTTAAGGGCAGGGGACGGCTACACCTTC. Protein product: CASSLRAGDGYTF.

In its sample, this clonotype was seen many times. The chain uses TRBV20-1 and TRBJ2-7; D not certain. The germline gives CDR1 DFQATT, CDR2 SNEGSKA (reference sequence). The CDR3 is 11 residues long. The V gene lost 7 bases and the J gene lost 1 base, with 8 bases spanning the gap. The CDR3 DNA follows: TGCAGTGGGGAAAAATCCTACGAGCAGTACTTC. Protein product: CSGEKSYEQYF.

This clonotype was seen repeatedly, ten times or more. The V gene is TRBV6-2 or TRBV6-3, the J gene TRBJ2-3; TRBD2 matches 9 bases. The V gene's germline CDR1 is MNHEY and CDR2 SVGEGT. V lost 7 bases and J lost 5; bases outside the gene matches: 7. This CDR3 region has 14 residues. CDR3 loop: CASTIAGALDTQYF. CDR3 nucleotide sequence: TGTGCCAGCACCATAGCGGGAGCCCTAGATACGCAGTATTTT.

This clonotype was seen at least ten times. The chain uses TRBV7-9 and TRBJ2-7; TRBD1 might be the D (6 bases). Trimming removed 5 bases at V and 2 bases at J, with 16 bases between. The CDR3 loop spans 15 amino acids. Germline CDR1 reads SEHNR; CDR2 reads FQNEAQ (reference sequence). This CDR3 reads CASSQGTRRTYEQYF. Written as DNA, the CDR3 is TGTGCCAGCAGCCAGGGGACACGTAGGACCTACGAGCAGTACTTC.

This clonotype was picked up many times. V usage is TRBV28 and J usage is TRBJ2-3; 7 nucleotides line up with TRBD2. CDR1 is MDHEN, CDR2 SYDVKM, per germline. V shed 3 bases, J shed 4 bases, and the junction held 4 bases outside the gene matches. CDR3 length: 14 residues. The CDR3 protein is CASSFRLAADTQYF. In DNA form, the CDR3 reads TGTGCCAGCAGTTTCCGACTAGCCGCAGATACGCAGTATTTT.

V and J are TRBV7-3 and TRBJ2-3, with D possibly matching TRBD1 (6 bases). Trimming pared 5 bases from V and 4 bases from J, leaving 19 bases between. Per the germline V gene, CDR1 is SGHTA and CDR2 is FQGTGA. The CDR3 is 16 residues long. CDR3 DNA sequence: TGTGCCAGCAGCCCAGGCATCCAGGGGCGGGCAGATACGCAGTATTTT. Translation gives CASSPGIQGRADTQYF.

This clonotype was seen ten or more times. The chain joins TRBV20-1 to TRBJ2-1, with 8 bases lining up with TRBD2. This CDR3 is 13 amino acids long. Germline loops: CDR1 DFQATT, CDR2 SNEGSKA (reference sequence). V lost 6 bases, J lost 7 bases, and 8 bases stayed unmatched. In DNA form, the CDR3 reads TGCAGTGCCCCGGGGAGCGGGAGTAATGAGCAGTTCTTC. Translating it yields CSAPGSGSNEQFF.

The table lists this clonotype with many counts. V usage is TRBV6-5 and J usage is TRBJ2-7, with 9 bases aligning to TRBD1. The CDR3 is 17 residues long. Germline V gives CDR1 MNHEY, CDR2 SVGAGI. Trimming cost V 0 bases and J 3 bases; bases outside gene matches: 9. The CDR3 here is CASSYSSGTGRIYEQYF. CDR3 nucleotides: TGTGCCAGCAGTTACTCCTCCGGGACAGGGCGTATCTACGAGCAGTACTTC.

This clonotype was observed once. With a much larger clone just one base away, this may be a read error. The chain has TRBV2 and TRBJ1-2; D ambiguous. V lost 0 bases and J 5 bases, leaving 7 bases between the germline ends. Germline CDR1 SNHLY, CDR2 FYNNEI. The length of the CDR3 is 13 residues. CDR3 residues: CASSEAERYGYTF. DNA of the CDR3: TGTGCCAGCAGTGAAGCTGAGAGATATGGCTACACCTTC.

This clonotype was detected only a few times. The CDR3 DNA follows: TGCAGTGCTAGAGTTCGGGGACTAGCGGGAGCAGATACGCAGTATTTT. This codes for CSARVRGLAGADTQYF. The chain joins TRBV20-1 to TRBJ2-3; 14 positions match TRBD2. Germline V lookup: CDR1 DFQATT, CDR2 SNEGSKA (reference sequence). The CDR3 consists of 16 residues. Unmatched junction bases numbered 4, after V lost 1 base and J lost 4 bases.

This clonotype was picked up many times. This chain connects TRBV10-3 to TRBJ1-5, with TRBD1 matching over 8 bases. The CDR3 covers 15 residues. Per the germline V gene, CDR1 is ENHRY and CDR2 is SYGVKD. V lost 4 bases, J lost 6 bases, and 8 bases stayed unmatched. The CDR3 bases are TGTGCCATCAGTGGAACGGACAGGGACGGTCAGCCCCAGCATTTT. This translates into CAISGTDRDGQPQHF.

This clonotype was picked up many times. J is TRBJ2-5 and V is TRBV3-1, with 8 positions matching TRBD1. Per the germline V gene, CDR1 is LGHDT and CDR2 is YNNKEL (reference sequence). With 1 base clipped from V and 5 bases from J, the junction kept 3 bases outside the gene matches. This CDR3 spans 14 amino acids. CDR3 in amino acids: CASSQGQGRETQYF. The CDR3, as DNA: TGTGCCAGCAGCCAAGGACAGGGGAGGGAGACCCAGTACTTC.

The chain joins TRBV6-1 to TRBJ2-3, with no clear D. Germline lookup yields CDR1 MNHNS and CDR2 SASEGT. The V end was cut by 6 bases, the J end by 0 bases, with 16 bases between. This CDR3 has 16 amino acids. Here the CDR3 reads CASSPFRAPSTDTQYF. CDR3 DNA sequence: TGTGCCAGCAGCCCCTTCCGGGCCCCCAGCACAGATACGCAGTATTTT.

This clonotype was seen repeatedly, ten times or more. This chain links TRBV12-3 or TRBV12-4 with TRBJ2-1, with D uncertain. The CDR3 runs to 14 residues. V lost 6 bases, J lost 7 bases, and 16 bases lay in between. The CDR3 DNA follows: TGTGCCAGCAGCAACAGTTTGCCCAGTAATGAGCAGTTCTTC. Its translation: CASSNSLPSNEQFF.

This clonotype was counted many times. The V and J genes are TRBV5-1 and TRBJ1-2; D gene uncertain. Trimming pared 1 base from V and 1 base from J, leaving 8 bases between. This CDR3 contains 14 residues. Germline assignment: CDR1 SGHRS and CDR2 YFSETQ. The CDR3 region has the DNA TGCGCCAGCAGCTTGAGCGGCCGTAACTATGGCTACACCTTC. Protein: CASSLSGRNYGYTF.

V is TRBV19 and J is TRBJ1-2; TRBD1 matches at 7 bases. Germline V gene data show CDR1 as LNHDA and CDR2 as SQIVND (reference sequence). Losses at the gene ends were 4 bases for V and 7 bases for J; bases not matched to a gene: 9. The CDR3 runs to 14 residues. The DNA of the CDR3 is TGTGCCAGTAGTAAAACCGGGACAGAAGGTGGCTACACCTTC. Amino acids: CASSKTGTEGGYTF.

This clonotype was found a few times. The chain combines TRBV12-3 or TRBV12-4 with TRBJ2-7; tentatively, D is TRBD1 (6 bases). Trimming left V 5 bases short and J 5 bases short, with 16 bases between. There are 14 residues in the CDR3. CDR3 sequence reads: CASSLRGGGDEQYF. The CDR3 region has the DNA TGTGCCAGCAGTCTCCGGGGTGGGGGCGACGAGCAGTACTTC.

The chain has TRBV19 and TRBJ1-1, with 7 bases fitting TRBD1. J gave up 1 base and V 6 bases, and 5 bases lay outside the gene matches. Germline V gene lookup returns CDR1 LNHDA and CDR2 SQIVND (reference sequence). This CDR3 comprises 14 residues. The CDR3 bases are TGTGCCAGTAGCCACGGGACAGAGAACACTGAAGCTTTCTTT. It is translated as CASSHGTENTEAFF.

The sample holds many counts of this clonotype. The rearrangement joins TRBV28 to TRBJ2-1, with TRBD2 identical over 9 bases. This CDR3 has 17 amino acids. V lost 6 bases, J lost 0 bases, and 9 bases stayed unmatched. Germline CDR1 is MDHEN and CDR2 is SYDVKM. The CDR3 here is CASRGLAGTSSYNEQFF. CDR3 nucleotide sequence: TGTGCCAGCAGGGGACTAGCAGGAACCAGCTCCTACAATGAGCAGTTCTTC.

This clonotype was recorded at least ten times. This chain connects TRBV7-9 to TRBJ2-6, with D possibly TRBD1 on 5 matching bases. The CDR3 runs to 15 residues. The V end was cut by 7 bases, the J end by 2 bases, with 12 bases between. Germline CDR1 reads SEHNR; CDR2 reads FQNEAQ (reference sequence). DNA for the CDR3: TGTGCCAGCACCATTTCAGGGACTGGGGCCAACGTCCTGACTTTC. This translates into CASTISGTGANVLTF.

This clonotype was detected only a few times. CDR3 region: CATGTGRETQYF. CDR3 sequence (DNA): TGTGCCACCGGGACAGGGCGAGAGACCCAGTACTTC. The V and J genes are TRBV24-1 and TRBJ2-5, with TRBD1 matching 9 bases. Losses at the gene ends were 9 bases for V and 4 bases for J; bases not matched to a gene: 2. Germline V gives CDR1 KGHDR, CDR2 SFDVKD. CDR3 size: 12 residues.